These 5 T cell receptor beta chains were sequenced from one sample in a study of regulatory T cells in long-lasting Graves disease. The authors built TCR beta libraries using iRepertoire HTBI primers and Arm-PCR of CDR3 regions. Each CDR3 protein is one row after TCRdb ran MiXCR on the multiplex PCR reads. The sample holds some 600,000 distinct CDR3 sequences, roughly a sixth seen once. As to time point: newly diagnosed GD, antithyroid drugs for less than 3 months. From RNA extracted from PBMCs, the TCR library was made. A further study also used this sample, focusing on T cells in Graves' hyperthyroidism and ophthalmopathy.

Source: peripheral blood mononuclear cells (PBMCs), taken at new diagnosis, from a patient treated with antithyroid drugs. These receptors were collected from a man between 18 and 29 years old with Graves disease.

The chain uses TRBV6-5 and TRBJ2-4; 9 bases agree with TRBD2. Per the germline V gene, CDR1 is MNHEY and CDR2 is SVGAGI. With 0 bases clipped from V and 4 bases from J, the junction kept 10 bases outside the gene matches. CDR3 size: 18 residues. CDR3 region: CASSYSLSGSPLKNIQYF. As DNA, the CDR3 is TGTGCCAGCAGTTACTCGCTTAGCGGGAGCCCCCTGAAAAACATTCAGTACTTC.

A remark on this clonotype: A much larger clone differs by one base, so this may be a read error. V gene TRBV28 combines with J gene TRBJ2-3, with 10 bases matching TRBD2. Trimming took 5 bases from V and 4 from J; bases not matched to a gene: 6. The CDR3 spans 15 residues. Looked up from germline, CDR1 is MDHEN and CDR2 is SYDVKM. In nucleotides, the CDR3 is TGTGCCAGCAGTGTACTAGCGGGAAGGCCAGATACGCAGTATTTT. Amino acids: CASSVLAGRPDTQYF.

This clonotype was seen ten or more times. The V gene is TRBV13, the J gene TRBJ2-1, with 12 positions matching TRBD2. J lost 0 bases, V lost 0 bases, and 3 bases had no gene match. CDR1 is PRHDT and CDR2 is FYEKMQ in the germline V gene (reference sequence). This CDR3 has 18 residues. This CDR3 is CASSLGAGLAGSYNEQFF. CDR3 coding DNA: TGTGCCAGCAGCTTAGGGGCGGGACTAGCGGGCTCCTACAATGAGCAGTTCTTC.

This clonotype was detected many times. The chain uses TRBV20-1 and TRBJ1-1; no clear D gene. The V end was cut by 0 bases, the J end by 1 base, with 18 bases between. The CDR3 contains 17 residues. Germline CDR1 DFQATT, CDR2 SNEGSKA (reference sequence). The CDR3 region is CSARDIRGGFQNTEAFF. CDR3 in DNA: TGCAGTGCTAGAGATATTCGGGGAGGGTTTCAGAACACTGAAGCTTTCTTT.

V gene TRBV6-2 or TRBV6-3 combines with J gene TRBJ1-4; D perhaps matches TRBD1 (6 bases). The CDR3 is 12 residues long. The germline V gene encodes CDR1 MNHEY and CDR2 SVGEGT. The V end was cut by 8 bases, the J end by 8 bases, with 12 bases between. CDR3 in DNA: TGTGCCAGCTTGGCACAGGGCGAAAAACTGTTTTTT. Translating it yields CASLAQGEKLFF.